Listed below are T cell receptor beta chains from one sample, sequenced in a study of blood T cell repertoires in COVID-19. The method was immunoSEQ multiplex PCR; TCRdb's version includes in-frame clones alone and lacks a portion of them. The table shows 94,000 or so clones, with around nine tenths occurring only once. The specimen was peripheral blood. The receptors were sampled from a woman aged 70-85 years with acute or convalescent COVID-19. CDR3s include the opening cysteine and the closing phenylalanine or tryptophan. Each record gives: J gene, CDR3 length, D gene, clone size, V gene, CDR3 protein, CDR3 DNA. The D gene is left open where the match is weak. Clone size appears in some rows only: once, few, many, or a class for an expanded clone.

J gene: TRBJ2-7; CDR3 length: 15; D gene: NA; clone size: NA; V gene: TRBV4-1; CDR3 protein: CASRTGTSSSYEQYF; CDR3 DNA: TGCGCCAGCCGGACTGGCACTTCGAGCTCCTACGAGCAGTACTTC
J gene: TRBJ1-2; CDR3 length: 15; D gene: TRBD1; clone size: few; V gene: TRBV7-3; CDR3 protein: CASSSRGTEDYGYTF; CDR3 DNA: TGTGCCAGCAGCTCTCGGGGGACAGAAGACTATGGCTACACCTTC
J gene: TRBJ1-4; CDR3 length: 17; D gene: NA; clone size: NA; V gene: TRBV28; CDR3 protein: CASSLIGVRRGNEKLFF; CDR3 DNA: TGTGCCAGCAGTTTAATCGGTGTAAGAAGGGGTAATGAAAAACTGTTTTTT
J gene: TRBJ2-2; CDR3 length: 14; D gene: NA; clone size: NA; V gene: TRBV9; CDR3 protein: CASSVGTVVGELFF; CDR3 DNA: TGTGCCAGCAGCGTAGGTACGGTTGTCGGGGAGCTGTTTTTT
J gene: TRBJ2-3; CDR3 length: 14; D gene: NA; clone size: NA; V gene: TRBV21-1; CDR3 protein: CASQRTTSTDTQYF; CDR3 DNA: TGTGCCAGTCAGCGAACCACTAGCACAGATACGCAGTATTTT
J gene: TRBJ1-5; CDR3 length: 18; D gene: NA; clone size: NA; V gene: TRBV6-1; CDR3 protein: CASSEGTMNTGGMQPQHF; CDR3 DNA: TGTGCCAGCAGTGAAGGCACCATGAATACGGGGGGCATGCAGCCCCAGCATTTT
J gene: TRBJ1-1; CDR3 length: 15; D gene: NA; clone size: NA; V gene: TRBV9; CDR3 protein: CASSPQQGMNTEAFF; CDR3 DNA: TGTGCCAGCAGCCCTCAGCAGGGTATGAACACTGAAGCTTTCTTT
J gene: TRBJ1-1; CDR3 length: 14; D gene: NA; clone size: NA; V gene: TRBV6-6; CDR3 protein: CASKEQRMNTEAFF; CDR3 DNA: TGTGCCAGCAAAGAACAGAGAATGAACACTGAAGCTTTCTTT
J gene: TRBJ2-7; CDR3 length: 14; D gene: NA; clone size: NA; V gene: TRBV4-1; CDR3 protein: CASSHSNRFDEQYF; CDR3 DNA: TGCGCCAGCAGCCACTCCAACAGGTTTGACGAGCAGTACTTC
J gene: TRBJ1-5; CDR3 length: 13; D gene: NA; clone size: NA; V gene: TRBV12-3/TRBV12-4; CDR3 protein: CASSGFPNQPQHF; CDR3 DNA: TGTGCCAGCAGTGGCTTTCCCAATCAGCCCCAGCATTTT
J gene: TRBJ2-1; CDR3 length: 17; D gene: TRBD2; clone size: NA; V gene: TRBV27; CDR3 protein: CASSLGIIAGEDYEQFF; CDR3 DNA: TGTGCCAGCAGTTTAGGGATTATAGCGGGAGAGGATTATGAGCAGTTCTTC
J gene: TRBJ2-1; CDR3 length: 17; D gene: TRBD2; clone size: NA; V gene: TRBV15; CDR3 protein: CATSRDGSSGIYNEQFF; CDR3 DNA: TGTGCCACCAGCAGAGATGGTTCTAGCGGGATCTACAATGAGCAGTTCTTC
J gene: TRBJ2-7; CDR3 length: 13; D gene: NA; clone size: NA; V gene: TRBV4-1; CDR3 protein: CASSQERYYEQYF; CDR3 DNA: TGCGCCAGCAGCCAAGAGAGGTACTACGAGCAGTACTTC
J gene: TRBJ2-7; CDR3 length: 14; D gene: TRBD2; clone size: NA; V gene: TRBV29-1; CDR3 protein: CSVDGASGRYEQYF; CDR3 DNA: TGCAGCGTTGATGGGGCTAGCGGGAGATACGAGCAGTACTTC
J gene: TRBJ1-6; CDR3 length: 16; D gene: NA; clone size: NA; V gene: TRBV4-2; CDR3 protein: CASSQDPSGNNSPLHF; CDR3 DNA: TGTGCCAGCAGCCAAGATCCCTCCGGGAATAATTCACCCCTCCACTTT
J gene: TRBJ2-3; CDR3 length: 13; D gene: TRBD2; clone size: NA; V gene: TRBV6-5; CDR3 protein: CASSTQLAGTQYF; CDR3 DNA: TGTGCCAGCAGTACCCAACTAGCGGGGACGCAGTATTTT
J gene: TRBJ1-1; CDR3 length: 11; D gene: NA; clone size: NA; V gene: TRBV2; CDR3 protein: CASELHSEAFF; CDR3 DNA: TGTGCCAGCGAACTCCATAGTGAAGCTTTCTTT
J gene: TRBJ1-2; CDR3 length: 11; D gene: NA; clone size: NA; V gene: TRBV30; CDR3 protein: CACRPGGGYTF; CDR3 DNA: TGTGCCTGCAGGCCGGGGGGCGGCTACACCTTC
J gene: TRBJ2-2; CDR3 length: 13; D gene: NA; clone size: many; V gene: TRBV7-9; CDR3 protein: CASSLVNAGELFF; CDR3 DNA: TGTGCCAGCAGCTTAGTAAATGCCGGGGAGCTGTTTTTT